The clone carrying this TCR beta chain showed up just once. The study ran its PCR with 60 Vbeta and 13 Jbeta primers. Sequenced by immunoSEQ multiplex PCR; TCRdb stores in-frame clones only, minus some. This table holds about 190,000 clones, about nine tenths found once. This entry belongs to a study of cytomegalovirus exposure and HLA in healthy donors. CDR3 length: 14 amino acids. The V end lost 6 bases, the J end lost 8 bases, and 16 bases lay between the germline ends. Germline-derived CDR1 and CDR2 are MDHEN and SYDVKM. The rearrangement joins TRBV28 to TRBJ1-4; D is uncertain. Sequencing was carried out using PBMCs. The TCR was taken from a boy younger than 10 in good health and CMV-seronegative. CDR3 residues: CASSQTDWEEKLFF. As DNA, the CDR3 is TGTGCCAGCAGCCAGACTGATTGGGAGGAAAAACTGTTTTTT. Full variable domain (rest looked up from reference TRBV28 and TRBJ1-4): DVKVTQSSRYLVKRTGEKVFLECVQDMDHENMFWYRQDPGLGLRLIYFSYDVKMKEKGDIPEGYSVSREKKERFSLILESASTNQTSMYLCASSQTDWEEKLFFGSGTQLSVL.